This entry concerns a single TCR beta chain. Its antigen is not identified. These data originate in a study of shared clonotypes between healthy human individuals. Study-level points and caveats: In this cohort, only blood was sampled, and tissue repertoires likely differ.

The assay ran at deep level. Method: immunoSEQ multiplex PCR; TCRdb's copy keeps in-frame clones and lacks some. The data show some 2,100,000 clones, with more than 85% seen just once and 1.7% held by the top ten. CDR1 and CDR2 from the germline V gene are SGDLS and YYNGEE. Unmatched junction bases numbered 12, after V lost 2 bases and J lost 2 bases. The CDR3 runs to 17 residues. Naive CD8 populations comprised CD45RO-negative cells positively selected for CCR7, excluding terminally differentiated effector memory CD45RA+ cells. Sequencing used naive CD8+ T cells from PBMCs. The sequence was obtained from a man between 18 and 35 years old in good health. Some clones in this sample may be carry-over from other donors' samples. V gene TRBV9 combines with J gene TRBJ2-7; 8 nucleotides line up with TRBD1. Here the CDR3 reads CASSVYPGQVPAYEQYF. The CDR3 nucleotides are TGTGCCAGCAGCGTCTATCCGGGACAGGTCCCTGCCTACGAGCAGTACTTC.